The 14 T cell receptor beta chains presented below share a single source sample, sequenced in a study of blood T cell repertoires in COVID-19. Produced via immunoSEQ multiplex PCR; TCRdb's table is partial and in-frame only. This table holds 470,000 or so clones, about 89% found once. Material for sequencing was peripheral blood. Source of these receptors: a woman aged 25 to 39 with acute or convalescent COVID-19.

V gene TRBV3-1 (or the pseudogene TRBV3-2) combines with J gene TRBJ2-5, with no clear D. The length of the CDR3 is 15 residues. Trimming shortened V by 4 bases and J by 1 base, and 13 bases separated the two germline ends. The V gene's germline CDR1 is LGHDT and CDR2 YNNKEL (reference sequence). Here the CDR3 reads CASSPREVSQETQYF. DNA of the CDR3: TGTGCCAGCAGCCCCCGAGAGGTCAGCCAAGAGACCCAGTACTTC.

The chain is built from TRBV3-1 (or the pseudogene TRBV3-2) and TRBJ2-1; TRBD2 might be the D (7 bases). Trimming cost V 3 bases and J 2 bases, with 11 bases left between them. Germline values: CDR1 LGHDT, CDR2 YNNKEL (reference sequence). CDR3 length: 15 residues. The CDR3 DNA reads as TGTGCCAGCAGCCAGGGGGGGCTACCCTACAATGAGCAGTTCTTC. Translated, it gives CASSQGGLPYNEQFF.

This sequence joins TRBV7-2 and TRBJ2-7; D is unresolved. The CDR3 runs 14 residues. Germline V CDR1 and CDR2: SGHTA, FQGNSA. V lost 6 bases and J 4 bases, leaving 16 bases between the germline ends. DNA for the CDR3: TGTGCCAGCAGTCAGTCACTAAAAGTTTACGAGCAGTACTTC. Translated, it gives CASSQSLKVYEQYF.

This clone was seen just once. This chain connects TRBV4-1 to TRBJ1-5, with TRBD1 identical over 7 bases. The germline V gene encodes CDR1 MGHRA and CDR2 YSYEKL. The CDR3 is 13 residues long. The V segment lost 6 bases and the J segment 12 bases; nucleotides outside the gene matches: 11. Written as DNA, the CDR3 is TGCGCCAGCAGTCTATCGACAGGGAAGGGCCAGCATTTT. Translation gives CASSLSTGKGQHF.

The gene calls are TRBV14 and TRBJ2-1; 9 positions match TRBD2. V lost 1 base to trimming and J lost 6 bases; unmatched junction nucleotides: 4. Germline CDR1 and CDR2: SGHDN and FVKESK. The CDR3 spans 15 residues. The CDR3 protein is CASSQGFSGGNEQFF. In nucleotides, the CDR3 is TGTGCCAGCAGCCAAGGTTTTAGCGGGGGCAATGAGCAGTTCTTC.

The CDR3 spells CASSTTRQETQYF. In DNA, the CDR3 is TGTGCCAGCAGTACCACACGACAAGAGACCCAGTACTTC. This chain connects TRBV2 to TRBJ2-5, with D uncertain. The CDR3 totals 13 residues. V gave up 5 bases and J gave up 2 bases, with 9 bases separating them. Per the germline V gene, CDR1 is SNHLY and CDR2 is FYNNEI.

The chain combines TRBV11-2 with TRBJ2-4, with a tentative D call TRBD1 (6 bases). V was cut by 5 bases and J by 9 bases, with 17 bases left in between. Germline-derived CDR1 and CDR2 are SGHAT and FQNNGV. The CDR3 consists of 14 residues. Here the CDR3 DNA reads TGTGCCAGCAGCAAACACAGGGAGTTGGGCATTCAGTACTTC. Translating gives CASSKHRELGIQYF. The full variable domain, completed using reference TRBV11-2 and TRBJ2-4, is EAGVAQSPRYKIIEKRQSVAFWCNPISGHATLYWYQQILGQGPKLLIQFQNNGVVDDSQLPKDRFSAERLKGVDSTLKIQPAKLEDSAVYLCASSKHRELGIQYFGAGTRLSVL.

This chain connects TRBV7-3 to TRBJ2-1; weak D call: TRBD1 (6 bases). This CDR3 comprises 12 residues. CDR1 is SGHTA, CDR2 FQGTGA, per germline. Trimming took off 5 bases at V and 7 bases at J, with 9 bases between the two ends. Here the CDR3 reads CASSPQGNEQFF. In DNA form, the CDR3 reads TGTGCCAGCAGCCCACAGGGAAATGAGCAGTTCTTC.

This clone was counted a single time. V usage is TRBV2 and J usage is TRBJ2-3, with 7 bases identical to TRBD1. With V trimmed by 8 bases and J by 1 base, 0 bases remained unmatched. Looked up from germline, CDR1 is SNHLY and CDR2 is FYNNEI. This CDR3 comprises 12 residues. The CDR3: CASGQGTDTQYF. CDR3 nucleotide sequence: TGTGCCAGCGGACAGGGCACAGATACGCAGTATTTT.

As for this clone: Other nucleotide sequences from this sample produce the same CDR3. The chain employs TRBV9 and TRBJ1-2; the D gene is possibly TRBD1 (5 bases). V lost 4 bases, J lost 5 bases, and 9 bases lay in between. Germline lookup yields CDR1 SGDLS and CDR2 YYNGEE. CDR3 length: 12 amino acids. Here the CDR3 DNA reads TGTGCCAGCAGCCAGGGAGGGTATGGCTACACCTTC. It is translated as CASSQGGYGYTF.

The chain is built from TRBV30 and TRBJ2-7, with D possibly being TRBD1 (6 bases). Germline CDR1 reads GTSNPN; CDR2 reads SVGIG (reference sequence). This CDR3 region has 13 residues. Between the trimmed V and J ends, which lost 1 base and 1 base, there was a span of 8 bases. CDR3 loop: CAWSADRSYEQYF. DNA of the CDR3: TGTGCCTGGAGTGCGGACAGATCCTACGAGCAGTACTTC.

This chain uses TRBV3-1 (or the pseudogene TRBV3-2) with TRBJ2-1; 8 bases agree with TRBD1. The CDR3 runs to 12 residues. Per germline, CDR1 LGHDT and CDR2 YNNKEL (reference sequence). V lost 4 bases and J lost 10; bases outside the gene matches: 3. The CDR3 sequence: CASSRTGIEQFF. CDR3 DNA: TGTGCCAGCAGCCGGACAGGGATCGAGCAGTTCTTC.

This clone was observed a few times. This rearrangement joins TRBV9 to TRBJ2-4, with a possible D match to TRBD1 (5 bases). CDR3 length equals 14 residues. V was pared by 0 bases and J by 7 bases, with 11 bases between. CDR1 and CDR2 (germline): SGDLS, YYNGEE. The CDR3 coding sequence is TGTGCCAGCAGCGTAGATGGGGCCAGGAACATTCAGTACTTC. Amino acids: CASSVDGARNIQYF.

V gene TRBV5-8 combines with J gene TRBJ1-6; unclear D gene. Germline V gene sequence: CDR1 SGHTS, CDR2 YDEGEE. V lost 3 bases to trimming and J lost 10 bases, with 11 bases between them. The CDR3 totals 13 residues. The CDR3 coding sequence is TGTGCCAGCAGCTCCTCATTTAGATCACCCCTCCACTTT. This sequence encodes CASSSSFRSPLHF. Supplemented by reference TRBV5-8 and TRBJ1-6, the full variable domain reads EAGVTQSPTHLIKTRGQQATLRCSPISGHTSVYWYQQALGLGLQFLLWYDEGEERNRGNFPPRFSGRQFPNYSSELNVNALELEDSALYLCASSSSFRSPLHFGNGTRLTVT.